This entry lists 7 T cell receptor beta chains sequenced from one sample in a study of T cell responses to AZD1222 COVID-19 vaccine. This table comes from immunoSEQ multiplex PCR, and its TCRdb copy is limited to in-frame clones, with some not included. The sample includes 150,000 or so clones, 75% to 95% of them seen just once. The material was peripheral blood, obtained on day 0 of AZD1222 vaccination. The receptor source for this set is an adult in good health.

The chain uses TRBV2 and TRBJ2-3; the match to TRBD2 covers 12 bases. CDR1 is SNHLY, CDR2 FYNNEI, per germline. Trimming at V came to 3 bases and at J to 4 bases, leaving 11 bases not matched to a gene. The CDR3 is 18 residues long. The CDR3 is CASSDLAWTSGTPDTQYF. CDR3 nucleotides: TGTGCCAGCAGTGATTTAGCGTGGACTAGCGGGACACCAGATACGCAGTATTTT.

V gene TRBV7-2 combines with J gene TRBJ2-7; unclear D gene. Germline V lookup: CDR1 SGHTA, CDR2 FQGNSA. V lost 5 bases, J lost 6 bases, and 20 bases lay in between. There are 15 residues in the CDR3. CDR3: CASSPTGGTFAEQYF. The CDR3 region has the DNA TGTGCCAGCAGCCCCACCGGCGGCACCTTCGCCGAGCAGTACTTC.

CDR3: CASSRDSSRDTQYF. The CDR3 coding sequence is TGTGCCAGCAGCCGGGACAGCTCAAGAGATACCCAGTACTTC. The chain employs TRBV7-6 and TRBJ2-5; TRBD1 agrees at 7 bases. V lost 5 bases and J lost 8; bases outside the gene matches: 11. CDR3 size: 14 residues. Germline-derived CDR1 and CDR2 are SGHVS and FNYEAQ.

This clone came up once. The CDR3: CASSPGLARGDEQYF. The CDR3 nucleotides are TGTGCCAGCTCACCAGGCCTAGCCCGGGGAGACGAGCAGTACTTC. V usage is TRBV18 and J usage is TRBJ2-7, with D possibly being TRBD2 (5 bases). CDR1 and CDR2 from the germline V gene are KGHSH and LQKENI. V was cut by 2 bases and J by 5 bases, with 16 bases left in between. This CDR3 is 15 amino acids long. Variable domain in full (rest from reference TRBV18 and TRBJ2-7): NAGVMQNPRHLVRRRGQEARLRCSPMKGHSHVYWYRQLPEEGLKFMVYLQKENIIDESGMPKERFSAEFPKEGPSILRIQQVVRGDSAAYFCASSPGLARGDEQYFGPGTRLTVT.

This sequence joins TRBV27 and TRBJ1-2; the match to TRBD1 covers 11 bases. This CDR3 comprises 14 residues. V dropped 5 bases and J dropped 2; count of bases not matched to a gene: 1. Germline CDR1 and CDR2: MNHEY and SMNVEV (reference sequence). In nucleotides, the CDR3 is TGTGCCAGCAGTCGGGACAGGGGGAACTATGGCTACACCTTC. Amino acid sequence: CASSRDRGNYGYTF.

The chain joins TRBV27 to TRBJ1-2; possible D gene TRBD1, 5 bases. The CDR3 length is 15 residues. Germline assignment: CDR1 MNHEY and CDR2 SMNVEV (reference sequence). With 5 bases removed from V and 3 bases from J, the gap between germline ends came to 16 bases. The CDR3 protein is CASSALTGTDYGYTF. CDR3 DNA sequence: TGTGCCAGCAGTGCCCTAACCGGGACGGACTATGGCTACACCTTC.

The chain employs TRBV19 and TRBJ1-6, with 7 bases identical to TRBD1. J lost 7 bases, V lost 6 bases, and 12 bases had no gene match. The V gene's germline CDR1 is LNHDA and CDR2 SQIVND (reference sequence). The CDR3 covers 16 residues. The CDR3 spells CASSNRQGIKNSPLHF. In nucleotides, the CDR3 is TGTGCCAGTAGCAACCGACAGGGTATAAAAAATTCACCCCTCCACTTT.